One and the same sample provided the 3 T cell receptor beta chains below, sequenced in a study of blood T cell repertoires in COVID-19. Sequencing used immunoSEQ multiplex PCR; TCRdb keeps in-frame clones, though not all of them. Here the sample spans about 220,000 clones, around 84% being singletons. Sequencing was done on a sample of peripheral blood. The receptors here all came from a human donor in a cohort sampled during active COVID-19.

This chain joins TRBV7-9 and TRBJ1-4, with D maybe TRBD1 (6 bases). Germline V gene lookup returns CDR1 SEHNR and CDR2 FQNEAQ (reference sequence). With 5 bases removed from V and 6 bases from J, the gap between germline ends came to 13 bases. The CDR3 runs 14 residues. CDR3 DNA sequence: TGTGCCAGCAGCACCGGGACACCAGATGAAAAACTGTTTTTT. Its protein is CASSTGTPDEKLFF. The whole variable domain, filled in from reference TRBV7-9 and TRBJ1-4, reads DTGVSQNPRHKITKRGQNVTFRCDPISEHNRLYWYRQTLGQGPEFLTYFQNEAQLEKSRLLSDRFSAERPKGSFSTLEIQRTEQGDSAMYLCASSTGTPDEKLFFGSGTQLSVL.

This clone was picked up many times. The DNA of the CDR3 is TGTGCCAGCAGCCAAGAAGTGGGGAGGGAGGGGACCCAGTACTTC. It is translated as CASSQEVGREGTQYF. The chain is built from TRBV3-1 (or the pseudogene TRBV3-2) and TRBJ2-5, with 7 nucleotides matching TRBD2. The CDR3 is 15 amino acids. After removal of 0 bases from V and 7 bases from J, the junction contained 8 bases not matched to a gene. CDR1 and CDR2 from the germline V gene are LGHDT and YNNKEL (reference sequence).

The chain has TRBV4-1 and TRBJ2-7, with unresolved D. The germline V and J ends were trimmed by 0 bases and 0 bases, with 12 bases remaining between them. The CDR3 totals 16 residues. Germline CDR1 MGHRA, CDR2 YSYEKL. The CDR3 loop reads CASSQDLLRSSYEQYF. CDR3 bases: TGCGCCAGCAGCCAAGACCTTCTAAGGAGCTCCTACGAGCAGTACTTC.